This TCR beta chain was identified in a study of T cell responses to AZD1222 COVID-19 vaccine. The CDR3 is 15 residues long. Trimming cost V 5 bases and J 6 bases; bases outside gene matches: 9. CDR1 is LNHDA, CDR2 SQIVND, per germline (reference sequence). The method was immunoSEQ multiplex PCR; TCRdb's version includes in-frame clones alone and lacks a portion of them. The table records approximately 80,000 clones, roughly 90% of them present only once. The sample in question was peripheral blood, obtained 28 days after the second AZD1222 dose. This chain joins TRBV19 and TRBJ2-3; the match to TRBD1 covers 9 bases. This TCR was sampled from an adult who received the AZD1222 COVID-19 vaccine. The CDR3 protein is CASSDTGGASDTQYF. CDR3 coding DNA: TGTGCCAGTAGTGATACAGGGGGCGCGTCGGATACGCAGTATTTT.